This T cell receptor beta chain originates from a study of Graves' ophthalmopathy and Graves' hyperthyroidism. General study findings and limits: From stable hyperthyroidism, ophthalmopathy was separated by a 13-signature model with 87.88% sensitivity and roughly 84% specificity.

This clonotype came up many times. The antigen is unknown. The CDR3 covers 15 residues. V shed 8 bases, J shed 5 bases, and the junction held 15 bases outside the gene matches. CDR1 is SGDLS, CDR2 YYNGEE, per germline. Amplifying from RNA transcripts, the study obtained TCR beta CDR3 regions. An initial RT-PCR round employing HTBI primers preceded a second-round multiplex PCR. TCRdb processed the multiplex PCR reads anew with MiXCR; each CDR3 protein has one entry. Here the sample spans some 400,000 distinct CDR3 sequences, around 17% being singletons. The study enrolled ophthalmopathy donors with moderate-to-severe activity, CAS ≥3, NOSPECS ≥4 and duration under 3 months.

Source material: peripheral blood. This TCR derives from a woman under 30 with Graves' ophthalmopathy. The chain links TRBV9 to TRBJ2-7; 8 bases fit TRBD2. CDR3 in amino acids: CASSVTSGRGDEQYF. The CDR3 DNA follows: TGTGCCAGTTCCGTGACAAGCGGGAGAGGCGACGAGCAGTACTTC.